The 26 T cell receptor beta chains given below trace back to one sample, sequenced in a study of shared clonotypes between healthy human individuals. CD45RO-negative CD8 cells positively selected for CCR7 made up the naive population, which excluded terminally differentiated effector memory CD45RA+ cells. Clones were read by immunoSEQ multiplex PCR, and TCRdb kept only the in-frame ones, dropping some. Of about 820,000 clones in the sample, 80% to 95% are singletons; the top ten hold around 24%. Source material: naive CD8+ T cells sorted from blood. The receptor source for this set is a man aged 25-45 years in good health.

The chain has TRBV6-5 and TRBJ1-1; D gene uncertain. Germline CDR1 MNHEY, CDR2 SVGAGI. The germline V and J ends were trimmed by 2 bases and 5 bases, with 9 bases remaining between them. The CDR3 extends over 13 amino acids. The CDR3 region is CASSYGVATEAFF. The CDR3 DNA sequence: TGTGCCAGCAGTTACGGGGTGGCGACTGAAGCTTTCTTT.

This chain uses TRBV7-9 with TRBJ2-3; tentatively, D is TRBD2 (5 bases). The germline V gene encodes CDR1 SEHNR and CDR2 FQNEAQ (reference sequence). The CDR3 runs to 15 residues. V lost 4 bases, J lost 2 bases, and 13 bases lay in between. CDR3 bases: TGTGCCAGCAGCTCCAAGTCGGACTCCACAGATACGCAGTATTTT. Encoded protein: CASSSKSDSTDTQYF.

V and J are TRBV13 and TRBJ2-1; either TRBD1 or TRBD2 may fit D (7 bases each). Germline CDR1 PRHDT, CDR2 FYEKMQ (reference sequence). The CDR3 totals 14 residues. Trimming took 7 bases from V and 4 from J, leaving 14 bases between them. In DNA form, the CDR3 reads TGTGCCAGCACCTGGGGGGGACAGTACAATGAGCAGTTCTTC. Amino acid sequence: CASTWGGQYNEQFF. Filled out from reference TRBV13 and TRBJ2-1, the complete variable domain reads AAGVIQSPRHLIKEKRETATLKCYPIPRHDTVYWYQQGPGQDPQFLISFYEKMQSDKGSIPDRFSAQQFSDYHSELNMSSLELGDSALYFCASTWGGQYNEQFFGPGTRLTVL.

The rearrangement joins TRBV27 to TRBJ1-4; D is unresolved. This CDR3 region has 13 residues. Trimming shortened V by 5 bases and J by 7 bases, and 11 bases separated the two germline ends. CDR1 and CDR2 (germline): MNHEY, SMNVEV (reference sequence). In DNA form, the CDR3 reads TGTGCCAGCAGTCTCCAAAGACTTGAAAAACTGTTTTTT. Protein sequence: CASSLQRLEKLFF.

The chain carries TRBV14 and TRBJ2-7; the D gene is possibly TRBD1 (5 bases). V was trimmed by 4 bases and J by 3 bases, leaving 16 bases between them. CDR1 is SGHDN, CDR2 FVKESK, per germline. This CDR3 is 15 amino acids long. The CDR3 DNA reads TGTGCCAGCAGCCGGGTCGCAGGGCCCGACTACGAGCAGTACTTC. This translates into CASSRVAGPDYEQYF.

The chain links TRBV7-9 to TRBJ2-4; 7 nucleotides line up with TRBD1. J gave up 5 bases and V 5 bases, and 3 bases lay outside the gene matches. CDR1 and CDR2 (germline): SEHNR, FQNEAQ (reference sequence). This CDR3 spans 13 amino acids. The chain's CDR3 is CASSPGTENIQYF. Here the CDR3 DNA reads TGTGCCAGCAGCCCCGGGACAGAAAACATTCAGTACTTC.

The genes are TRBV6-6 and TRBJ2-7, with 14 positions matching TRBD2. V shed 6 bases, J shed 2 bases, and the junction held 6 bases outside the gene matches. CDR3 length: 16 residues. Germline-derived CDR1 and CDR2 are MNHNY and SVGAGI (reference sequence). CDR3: CASSPTSGRVAYEQYF. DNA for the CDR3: TGTGCCAGCAGCCCGACTAGCGGGAGGGTAGCCTACGAGCAGTACTTC.

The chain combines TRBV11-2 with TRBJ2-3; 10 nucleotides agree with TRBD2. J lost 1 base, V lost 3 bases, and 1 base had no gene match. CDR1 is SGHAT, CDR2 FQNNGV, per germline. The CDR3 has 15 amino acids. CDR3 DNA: TGTGCCAGCAGCTTCGGGACTAGCGGCACAGATACGCAGTATTTT. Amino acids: CASSFGTSGTDTQYF.

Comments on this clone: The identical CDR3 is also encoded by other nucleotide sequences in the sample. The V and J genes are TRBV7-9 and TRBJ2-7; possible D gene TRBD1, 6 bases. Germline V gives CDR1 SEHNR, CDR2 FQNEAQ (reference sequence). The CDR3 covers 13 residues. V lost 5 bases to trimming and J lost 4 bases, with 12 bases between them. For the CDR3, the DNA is TGTGCCAGCAGCCCTCAGACAGGATACGAGCAGTACTTC. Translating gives CASSPQTGYEQYF.

The CDR3 sequence is CASSFRPKYEQYF. CDR3 in DNA: TGTGCCAGCAGCTTCCGTCCTAAATACGAGCAGTACTTC. The chain has TRBV5-6 and TRBJ2-7; no firm D call. Deletions cut 2 bases from V and 4 bases from J, with 10 bases between. This CDR3 comprises 13 residues. Germline lookup yields CDR1 SGHDT and CDR2 YYEEEE.

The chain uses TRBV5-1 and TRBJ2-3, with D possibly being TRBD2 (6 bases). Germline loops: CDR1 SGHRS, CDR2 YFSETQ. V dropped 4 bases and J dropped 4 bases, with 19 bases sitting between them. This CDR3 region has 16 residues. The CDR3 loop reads CASSAPRDSGSDTQYF. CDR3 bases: TGCGCCAGCAGCGCCCCCAGGGATAGCGGATCAGATACGCAGTATTTT.

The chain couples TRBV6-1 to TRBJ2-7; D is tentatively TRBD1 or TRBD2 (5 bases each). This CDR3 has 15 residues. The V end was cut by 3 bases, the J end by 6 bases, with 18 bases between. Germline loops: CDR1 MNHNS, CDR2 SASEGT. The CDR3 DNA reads TGTGCCAGCAGTGAGTGGGGCAGGGCAGGACTCGAGCAGTACTTC. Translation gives CASSEWGRAGLEQYF.

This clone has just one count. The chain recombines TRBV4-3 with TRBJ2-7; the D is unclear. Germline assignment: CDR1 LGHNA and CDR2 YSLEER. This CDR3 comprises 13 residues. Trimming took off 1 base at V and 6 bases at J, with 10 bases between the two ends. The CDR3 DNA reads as TGCGCCAGCAGCCAAGGACGGAATGTCGAGCAGTACTTC. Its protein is CASSQGRNVEQYF.

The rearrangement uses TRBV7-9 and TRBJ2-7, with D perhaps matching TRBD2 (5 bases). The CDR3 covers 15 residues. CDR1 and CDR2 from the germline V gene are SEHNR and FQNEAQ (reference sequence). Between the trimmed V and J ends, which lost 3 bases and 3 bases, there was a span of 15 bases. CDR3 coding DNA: TGTGCCAGCAGCTTTCCCGTTGGGAGCCACTACGAGCAGTACTTC. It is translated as CASSFPVGSHYEQYF.

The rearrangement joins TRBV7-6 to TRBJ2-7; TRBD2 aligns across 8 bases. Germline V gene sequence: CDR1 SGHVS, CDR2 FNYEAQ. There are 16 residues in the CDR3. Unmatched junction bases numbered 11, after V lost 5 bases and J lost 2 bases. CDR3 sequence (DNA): TGTGCCAGCAGCCCCGAGCCGGGACTAGAAGCCTACGAGCAGTACTTC. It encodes CASSPEPGLEAYEQYF.

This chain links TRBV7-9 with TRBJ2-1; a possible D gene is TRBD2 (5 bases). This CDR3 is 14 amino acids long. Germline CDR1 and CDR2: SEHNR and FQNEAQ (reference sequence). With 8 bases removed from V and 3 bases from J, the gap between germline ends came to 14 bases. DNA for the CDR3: TGTGCCAGCGTACCTTCAGCGGACTACAATGAGCAGTTCTTC. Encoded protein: CASVPSADYNEQFF.

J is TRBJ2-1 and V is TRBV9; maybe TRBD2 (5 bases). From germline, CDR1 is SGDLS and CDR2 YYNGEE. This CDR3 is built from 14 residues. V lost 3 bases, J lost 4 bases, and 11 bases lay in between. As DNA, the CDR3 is TGTGCCAGCAGCGAGGACGGGAATTACAATGAGCAGTTCTTC. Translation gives CASSEDGNYNEQFF.

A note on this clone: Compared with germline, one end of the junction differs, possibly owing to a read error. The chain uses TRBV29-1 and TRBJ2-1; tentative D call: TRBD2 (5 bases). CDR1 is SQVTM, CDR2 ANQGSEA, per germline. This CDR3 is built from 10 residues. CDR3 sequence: CSANSEGRIF. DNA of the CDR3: TGCAGCGCAAATAGCGAGGGAAGAATCTTC.

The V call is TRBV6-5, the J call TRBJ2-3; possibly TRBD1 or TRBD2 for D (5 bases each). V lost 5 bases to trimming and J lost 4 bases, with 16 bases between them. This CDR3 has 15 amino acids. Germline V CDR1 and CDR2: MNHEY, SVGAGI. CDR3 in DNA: TGTGCCAGCAGTCCCCCGGGGACCCACGCAGATACGCAGTATTTT. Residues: CASSPPGTHADTQYF.

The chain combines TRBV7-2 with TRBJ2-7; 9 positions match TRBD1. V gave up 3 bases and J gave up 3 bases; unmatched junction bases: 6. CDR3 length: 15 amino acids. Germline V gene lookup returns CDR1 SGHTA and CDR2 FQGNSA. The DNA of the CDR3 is TGTGCCAGCAGCTTGGGACAGGGTGGGTTCTACGAGCAGTACTTC. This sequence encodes CASSLGQGGFYEQYF. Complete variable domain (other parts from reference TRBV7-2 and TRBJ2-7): GAGVSQSPSNKVTEKGKDVELRCDPISGHTALYWYRQSLGQGLEFLIYFQGNSAPDKSGLPSDRFSAERTGGSVSTLTIQRTQQEDSAVYLCASSLGQGGFYEQYFGPGTRLTVT.

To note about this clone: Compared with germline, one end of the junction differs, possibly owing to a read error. CDR3 sequence reads: CASSLGAGFGVADTQYF. DNA of the CDR3: TGTGCTAGCAGCTTAGGGGCGGGGTTCGGTGTGGCAGATACGCAGTATTTT. The chain joins TRBV7-7 to TRBJ2-3; D perhaps matches TRBD2 (6 bases). Germline CDR1 reads SSHAT; CDR2 reads FNYEAQ (reference sequence). This CDR3 has 17 residues.

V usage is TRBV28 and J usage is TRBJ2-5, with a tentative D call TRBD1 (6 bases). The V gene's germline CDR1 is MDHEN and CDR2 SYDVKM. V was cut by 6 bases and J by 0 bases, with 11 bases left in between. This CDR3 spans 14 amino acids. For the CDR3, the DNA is TGTGCCAGCAGACCTGACAGGAACCAAGAGACCCAGTACTTC. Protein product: CASRPDRNQETQYF.

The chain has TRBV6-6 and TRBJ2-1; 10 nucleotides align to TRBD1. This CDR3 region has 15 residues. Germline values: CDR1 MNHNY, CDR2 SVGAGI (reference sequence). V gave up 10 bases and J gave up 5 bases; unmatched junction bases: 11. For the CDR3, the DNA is TGTGCCACATCTTTGACAGGGGGCCCCCACAATGAGCAGTTCTTC. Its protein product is CATSLTGGPHNEQFF.

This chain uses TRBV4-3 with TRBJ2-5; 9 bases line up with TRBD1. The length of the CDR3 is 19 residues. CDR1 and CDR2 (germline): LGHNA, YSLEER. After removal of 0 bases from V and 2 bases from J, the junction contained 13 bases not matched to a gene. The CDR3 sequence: CASSQDRPDRGWRQETQYF. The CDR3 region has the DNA TGCGCCAGCAGCCAAGATCGACCGGACAGGGGTTGGCGGCAAGAGACCCAGTACTTC.

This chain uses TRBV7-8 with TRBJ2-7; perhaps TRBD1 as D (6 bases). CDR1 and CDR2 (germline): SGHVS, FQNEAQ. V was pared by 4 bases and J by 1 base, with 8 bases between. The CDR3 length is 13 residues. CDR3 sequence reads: CASSWTDSYEQYF. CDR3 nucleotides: TGTGCCAGCAGCTGGACAGATTCCTACGAGCAGTACTTC.

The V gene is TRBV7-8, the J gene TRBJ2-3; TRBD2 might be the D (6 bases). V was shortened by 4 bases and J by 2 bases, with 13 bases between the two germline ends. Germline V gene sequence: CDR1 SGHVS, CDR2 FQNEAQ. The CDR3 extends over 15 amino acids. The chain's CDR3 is CASSSRDSYTDTQYF. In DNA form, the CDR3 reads TGTGCCAGCAGCTCCCGGGACTCCTACACAGATACGCAGTATTTT.